The 29 T cell receptor beta chains listed next were all sequenced from one sample in a study of blood T cell repertoires in COVID-19. The protocol was immunoSEQ multiplex PCR, while the TCRdb copy is restricted to in-frame clones and leaves out a portion. The table has about 200,000 clones, 86% seen once. The sequencing sample was made of peripheral blood. The source is a woman between 65 and 79 years old with acute or convalescent COVID-19.

J is TRBJ2-7 and V is TRBV7-8, with TRBD2 identical over 8 bases. The CDR3 has 16 residues. Germline lookup yields CDR1 SGHVS and CDR2 FQNEAQ. V shed 1 base and J 0 bases; nucleotides not matched to a gene: 5. The CDR3 nucleotides are TGTGCCAGCAGCTTAGAAGGCGGGGGGAGCTCCTACGAGCAGTACTTC. Protein: CASSLEGGGSSYEQYF.

This clone was seen a few times. The CDR3 sequence: CASSSRFSSQPQHF. The CDR3, as DNA: TGTGCCAGTAGTTCGAGGTTTTCAAGTCAGCCCCAGCATTTT. The chain has TRBV19 and TRBJ1-5; D remains ambiguous. The CDR3 has 14 amino acids. V was clipped by 5 bases and J by 6 bases, with 14 bases between them. CDR1 and CDR2 (germline): LNHDA, SQIVND (reference sequence).

This clone has just a few counts. This chain links TRBV6-6 with TRBJ2-7; 9 bases are a match to TRBD1. The CDR3 totals 15 residues. The V gene end was trimmed by 6 bases and the J gene end by 0 bases; junction bases not matched to a gene: 6. Germline V gene sequence: CDR1 MNHNY, CDR2 SVGAGI (reference sequence). CDR3: CASSDTGGSSYEQYF. In DNA, the CDR3 is TGTGCCAGCAGCGACACAGGGGGCAGCTCCTACGAGCAGTACTTC.

The chain carries TRBV6-2 or TRBV6-3 and TRBJ1-5, with D possibly TRBD1 on 6 matching bases. The V and J ends lost 0 bases and 6 bases respectively, with 15 bases between them. The CDR3 covers 16 residues. Germline V gene sequence: CDR1 MNHEY, CDR2 SVGEGT. The CDR3 DNA is TGTGCCAGCAGTTACTCAGCAGGGGCAGGGCTTCAGCCCCAGCATTTT. Its protein is CASSYSAGAGLQPQHF.

The table lists this clone with a few counts. The chain employs TRBV5-1 and TRBJ1-1; weak D call: TRBD1 (6 bases). Germline V gene data show CDR1 as SGHRS and CDR2 as YFSETQ. V lost 0 bases and J lost 1, with 7 bases in between. This CDR3 is built from 14 residues. The CDR3 bases are TGCGCCAGCAGCTTGGAGGGACAGAACACTGAAGCTTTCTTT. Amino acid sequence: CASSLEGQNTEAFF.

This chain links TRBV19 with TRBJ1-2; 7 nucleotides line up with TRBD1. CDR1 and CDR2 (germline): LNHDA, SQIVND (reference sequence). The trim removed 6 bases at V and 1 base at J, leaving 2 bases unmatched. This CDR3 is built from 13 residues. The CDR3 sequence is CASSRGNNYGYTF. CDR3 DNA: TGTGCCAGTAGCAGGGGGAATAACTATGGCTACACCTTC.

This sequence joins TRBV4-1 and TRBJ1-4; TRBD1 matches 9 bases. Germline V gene sequence: CDR1 MGHRA, CDR2 YSYEKL. The CDR3 runs to 20 residues. Trimming at V came to 0 bases and at J to 3 bases, leaving 14 bases not matched to a gene. In nucleotides, the CDR3 is TGCGCCAGCAGCCAAGATGCCGGGACAGGGAGGATTGGAGCTAATGAAAAACTGTTTTTT. It codes for CASSQDAGTGRIGANEKLFF.

The V call is TRBV23-1, the J call TRBJ1-6, with 8 nucleotides matching TRBD1. TRBV23-1 is identified as an open reading frame with a role that is uncertain. This CDR3 is 13 amino acids long. J was trimmed by 5 bases and V by 7 bases; bases with no gene match: 1. CDR3 coding DNA: TGCGCCAGCATACAGGGGGATAATTCACCCCTCCACTTT. This encodes CASIQGDNSPLHF.

The chain is built from TRBV14 and TRBJ2-7; the match to TRBD2 covers 10 bases. The germline V gene encodes CDR1 SGHDN and CDR2 FVKESK. The CDR3 is 17 amino acids. V lost 4 bases, J lost 3 bases, and 12 bases stayed unmatched. CDR3 in amino acids: CASSRKSGLADVYEQYF. CDR3 DNA sequence: TGTGCCAGCAGCCGAAAGTCCGGACTAGCGGATGTCTACGAGCAGTACTTC.

The CDR3 sequence is CASSLGTSGDTQYF. The CDR3 DNA reads TGTGCCAGCAGCTTAGGGACTAGCGGAGATACGCAGTATTTT. The chain couples TRBV11-3 to TRBJ2-3, with TRBD2 identical over 10 bases. The CDR3 sequence is 14 residues long. Losses at the gene ends were 1 base for V and 5 bases for J; bases not matched to a gene: 0. Germline V CDR1 and CDR2: SGHNT, YENEEA.

CDR3 sequence: CASSFRTSGATNEQYF. The CDR3 DNA sequence: TGTGCCAGCAGTTTCCGGACTAGCGGGGCCACAAACGAGCAGTACTTC. This chain links TRBV6-6 with TRBJ2-7; 12 nucleotides match TRBD2. The germline CDR1 and CDR2 sequences are MNHNY and SVGAGI (reference sequence). The CDR3 spans 16 residues. After removal of 4 bases from V and 5 bases from J, the junction contained 9 bases not matched to a gene.

This chain uses TRBV2 with TRBJ2-4; D possibly corresponds to TRBD1 (5 bases). This CDR3 region has 12 residues. The germline V gene has CDR1 SNHLY and CDR2 FYNNEI. Between the trimmed V and J ends, which lost 3 bases and 6 bases, there was a span of 6 bases. In nucleotides, the CDR3 is TGTGCCAGCAGTGACAGGGTAAACATTCAGTACTTC. Encoded protein: CASSDRVNIQYF.

The chain uses TRBV3-1 (or the pseudogene TRBV3-2) and TRBJ2-7; 8 bases line up with TRBD2. The junction had 10 bases not matched to a gene; V was cut back by 4 bases and J by 2 bases. The CDR3 extends over 16 amino acids. Germline V lookup: CDR1 LGHDT, CDR2 YNNKEL (reference sequence). Here the CDR3 reads CASSPNLLTSAYEQYF. The CDR3 DNA is TGTGCCAGCAGCCCAAACCTCCTGACTAGCGCCTACGAGCAGTACTTC.

In the case of this clone: Within the sample, other DNA sequences also encode this same CDR3. CDR3 coding DNA: TGCGCCAGCAGCTTGGGCGGGGGAACTAATGAAAAACTGTTTTTT. It is translated as CASSLGGGTNEKLFF. The rearrangement joins TRBV5-1 to TRBJ1-4; tentatively, D is TRBD1 (5 bases). The CDR3 extends over 15 amino acids. Germline V gives CDR1 SGHRS, CDR2 YFSETQ. V was shortened by 0 bases and J by 1 base, with 7 bases between the two germline ends.

The chain combines TRBV19 with TRBJ1-5; possible D gene TRBD1, 6 bases. This CDR3 spans 14 amino acids. Trimming left V 4 bases short and J 0 bases short, with 7 bases between. Germline assignment: CDR1 LNHDA and CDR2 SQIVND (reference sequence). CDR3 coding DNA: TGTGCCAGTAGTAAACAGGGTAGCAATCAGCCCCAGCATTTT. Protein sequence: CASSKQGSNQPQHF.

In its sample, this clone was seen many times. The chain has TRBV5-4 and TRBJ2-2; the D is unclear. Germline CDR1 and CDR2: SGHNT and YYREEE (reference sequence). The CDR3 sequence is 15 residues long. Trimming removed 0 bases at V and 3 bases at J, with 9 bases between. The CDR3 region has the DNA TGTGCCAGCAGCTTGGGAACAGCATACACCGGGGAGCTGTTTTTT. Translating gives CASSLGTAYTGELFF.

This chain joins TRBV7-8 and TRBJ2-6; D is ambiguous. The CDR3 length is 13 residues. Between the trimmed V and J ends, which lost 6 bases and 4 bases, there was a span of 7 bases. Per the germline V gene, CDR1 is SGHVS and CDR2 is FQNEAQ. CDR3 sequence: CASRSTGANVLTF. The CDR3 nucleotides are TGTGCCAGCAGATCCACAGGGGCCAACGTCCTGACTTTC.

The DNA of the CDR3 is TGTGCCAGCAGGAGGGACACCTACGAGCAGTACTTC. Its protein product is CASRRDTYEQYF. The chain combines TRBV6-6 with TRBJ2-7, with a tentative D call TRBD1 (6 bases). The CDR3 extends over 12 amino acids. Germline CDR1 reads MNHNY; CDR2 reads SVGAGI (reference sequence). V lost 6 bases and J 2 bases, leaving 8 bases between the germline ends.

The gene calls are TRBV4-1 and TRBJ1-2, with D maybe TRBD1 (5 bases). Trimming took 2 bases from V and 6 from J, leaving 13 bases between them. The CDR3 runs 14 residues. Germline V CDR1 and CDR2: MGHRA, YSYEKL. The CDR3 DNA follows: TGCGCCAGCAGCCAACGTCACACAGGAAATGGCTACACCTTC. Its protein is CASSQRHTGNGYTF.

The chain uses TRBV28 and TRBJ2-6; D gene ambiguous. In germline, CDR1 is MDHEN, CDR2 SYDVKM. Trimming took 8 bases from V and 0 from J, leaving 8 bases between them. This CDR3 contains 14 residues. CDR3 region: CASYPSSGANVLTF. As DNA, the CDR3 is TGTGCCAGCTACCCGAGCTCTGGGGCCAACGTCCTGACTTTC.

The chain carries TRBV6-5 and TRBJ1-5; 7 bases fit TRBD1. From germline, CDR1 is MNHEY and CDR2 SVGAGI. CDR3 length: 15 amino acids. With 6 bases clipped from V and 7 bases from J, the junction kept 12 bases outside the gene matches. The CDR3 sequence is CASSRNGQDGQPQHF. CDR3 coding DNA: TGTGCCAGCAGCCGGAATGGACAGGACGGGCAGCCCCAGCATTTT.

Remarks on this clone: Additional DNA sequences in this sample encode the identical CDR3. This chain links TRBV5-1 with TRBJ2-1, with D tentatively TRBD1 (6 bases). The V gene lost 0 bases and the J gene lost 0 bases, with 7 bases spanning the gap. The CDR3 has 15 amino acids. The germline V gene has CDR1 SGHRS and CDR2 YFSETQ. CDR3 in amino acids: CASSLGDTSYNEQFF. The CDR3 nucleotides are TGCGCCAGCAGCTTGGGGGACACCTCCTACAATGAGCAGTTCTTC.

The chain uses TRBV5-1 and TRBJ1-3; 12 nucleotides agree with TRBD1. CDR3 length: 15 residues. The germline gives CDR1 SGHRS, CDR2 YFSETQ. V dropped 4 bases and J dropped 4; count of bases not matched to a gene: 3. The CDR3 DNA reads TGCGCCAGCAGCGTGGGGACAGGGGGCGGAAACACCATATATTTT. It encodes CASSVGTGGGNTIYF.

This rearrangement joins TRBV20-1 to TRBJ2-5; no definite D call. Germline CDR1 reads DFQATT; CDR2 reads SNEGSKA (reference sequence). V shed 3 bases and J shed 6 bases, with 8 bases lying between them. The CDR3 is 11 amino acids. The CDR3 here is CSASPLKTQYF. For the CDR3, the DNA is TGCAGTGCTAGTCCTCTAAAGACCCAGTACTTC.

The chain couples TRBV27 to TRBJ1-2; 8 bases are shared with TRBD1. This CDR3 region has 17 residues. J gave up 5 bases and V 3 bases, and 14 bases lay outside the gene matches. Germline CDR1 reads MNHEY; CDR2 reads SMNVEV (reference sequence). In nucleotides, the CDR3 is TGTGCCAGCAGTTTTACAGGGGGTGCAGTTCATGTTTATGGCTACACCTTC. It encodes CASSFTGGAVHVYGYTF.

This rearrangement joins TRBV15 to TRBJ1-2; no clear D gene. The length of the CDR3 is 18 residues. V dropped 6 bases and J dropped 2 bases, with 25 bases sitting between them. In germline, CDR1 is LNHNV, CDR2 YYDKDF (reference sequence). The CDR3, as DNA: TGTGCCACCAGAGGCAGTCCGGGTTTGGGAGGATCGAACTATGGCTACACCTTC. It specifies CATRGSPGLGGSNYGYTF.

The chain links TRBV10-3 to TRBJ1-5; no definite D call. Germline CDR1 and CDR2: ENHRY and SYGVKD. CDR3 length equals 15 residues. The ends were cut back, 4 bases at V and 0 bases at J, with 10 bases in the middle. Here the CDR3 DNA reads TGTGCCATCAGTGCCAGACATGATAGCAATCAGCCCCAGCATTTT. Its protein is CAISARHDSNQPQHF.

The chain links TRBV19 to TRBJ1-2; 9 nucleotides match TRBD1. CDR1 is LNHDA, CDR2 SQIVND, per germline (reference sequence). V shed 6 bases and J 6 bases; nucleotides not matched to a gene: 5. This CDR3 contains 13 residues. The CDR3: CASRGTGFNGYTF. The CDR3 region has the DNA TGTGCCAGTAGAGGGACAGGGTTTAATGGCTACACCTTC. Full variable domain (outside the CDR3, taken from reference TRBV19 and TRBJ1-2): DGGITQSPKYLFRKEGQNVTLSCEQNLNHDAMYWYRQDPGQGLRLIYYSQIVNDFQKGDIAEGYSVSREKKESFPLTVTSAQKNPTAFYLCASRGTGFNGYTFGSGTRLTVV.

The chain couples TRBV6-1 to TRBJ1-6, with D possibly TRBD1 on 5 matching bases. V lost 2 bases to trimming and J lost 4 bases, with 9 bases between them. Germline loops: CDR1 MNHNS, CDR2 SASEGT. The CDR3 has 15 amino acids. Here the CDR3 DNA reads TGTGCCAGCAGTGAATCAGGACAATATAATTCACCCCTCCACTTT. Translated: CASSESGQYNSPLHF.